The clone carrying this T cell receptor (beta chain) was counted once. Original methodology: Reference gene primer amplification in the assay estimated nucleated cell counts. Only in-frame clones appear in the TCRdb table, and some are missing; sequencing was by immunoSEQ multiplex PCR. That table is the source of V, J and clone size, and D and trimming were worked out from the DNA. The table includes 60,000 to 75,000 clones, about three quarters detected once. The source of the sample is a study of blood T cell repertoires in COVID-19. Study overall: Whether acute or convalescent, the COVID-19 samples came from the United States, Italy and Spain. PBMCs, B-cell-depleted T cells, or T cells were the source of the cDNA or gDNA that made up the material.

Germline V CDR1 and CDR2: LGHDT, YNNKEL (reference sequence). The CDR3 consists of 15 residues. Trimming took 4 bases from V and 2 from J; bases not matched to a gene: 5. Sequenced sample: peripheral blood. The V gene is TRBV3-1 (or the pseudogene TRBV3-2), the J gene TRBJ2-1; TRBD2 agrees at 7 bases. This receptor was taken from a woman at least 80 years old with acute or convalescent COVID-19. The CDR3 sequence is CASSRRELAYNEQFF. CDR3 DNA sequence: TGTGCCAGCAGCCGGCGGGAGCTAGCCTACAATGAGCAGTTCTTC.